This is a list of T cell receptor beta chains from one sample in a study of shared clonotypes between healthy human individuals. Method: immunoSEQ multiplex PCR; TCRdb's copy keeps in-frame clones and lacks some. This table has 600,000 to 750,000 clones, about 90% appearing once. The sample comprised memory CD8+ T cells from PBMCs. The receptors were sampled from a man aged 18 to 35 in good health. Some clones in this sample may be carry-over from other donors' samples. Each CDR3 is given with its conserved first and last residue. Each record gives: D gene, clone size, V gene, J gene, CDR3 protein, CDR3 DNA. The D gene is left open where the match is weak. Clone size appears in some rows only: once, few, many, or a class for an expanded clone.

>-|-|TRBV27|TRBJ2-7
CASGIQDNRLDEQYF
TGTGCCAGCGGTATCCAGGATAACCGCCTCGACGAGCAGTACTTC
>TRBD1|-|TRBV27|TRBJ1-2
CASSSLIGGPGGYTF
TGTGCCAGCTCATCGTTGATAGGGGGCCCGGGGGGCTACACCTTC
>TRBD2|-|TRBV9|TRBJ2-1
CASSEPLAGVYNEQFF
TGTGCCAGCAGCGAGCCCCTAGCGGGAGTATACAATGAGCAGTTCTTC
>-|-|TRBV5-1|TRBJ1-1
CASSLFPGEGRAEAFF
TGCGCCAGCAGCTTGTTCCCGGGAGAAGGGCGCGCTGAAGCTTTCTTT
>-|-|TRBV5-1|TRBJ2-1
CASSLATPYNEQFF
TGCGCCAGCAGCTTGGCTACTCCCTACAATGAGCAGTTCTTC
>-|-|TRBV7-6|TRBJ1-5
CASTGPQHF
TGTGCCAGCACTGGGCCCCAGCATTTT
>TRBD2|-|TRBV27|TRBJ2-7
CASSPSIAGRSYEQYF
TGTGCCAGCAGTCCCTCAATAGCGGGACGCTCCTACGAGCAGTACTTC
>-|few|TRBV4-2|TRBJ1-2
CASSQGITGYTF
TGTGCCAGCAGCCAAGGAATCACCGGCTACACCTTC
>-|once|TRBV16|TRBJ2-1
CASSQSMVLSSYNEQFF
TGTGCCAGCAGCCAATCGATGGTCCTGAGCTCCTACAATGAGCAGTTCTTC
>TRBD2|many|TRBV7-3|TRBJ2-2
CASSQGLAGAGELFF
TGTGCCAGCAGCCAGGGACTAGCGGGAGCCGGGGAGCTGTTTTTT
>TRBD1|-|TRBV5-1|TRBJ1-1
CASSGRDSNTEAFF
TGCGCCAGCAGCGGAAGGGACAGCAACACTGAAGCTTTCTTT
>TRBD1|-|TRBV27|TRBJ1-1
CASSSGQEGRIEAFF
TGTGCCAGCAGCAGCGGACAGGAAGGGCGTATTGAAGCTTTCTTT
>-|-|TRBV5-6|TRBJ1-1
CASSLQLRDTEAFF
TGTGCCAGCAGCTTACAACTCCGAGACACTGAAGCTTTCTTT
>TRBD1|-|TRBV19|TRBJ2-1
CASSIDRGNDNEQFF
TGTGCCAGTAGTATTGACAGGGGGAACGACAATGAGCAGTTCTTC
>-|-|TRBV5-5|TRBJ1-4
CASRKQGFREKLFF
TGTGCCAGCAGGAAACAGGGCTTTCGTGAAAAACTGTTTTTT
>-|-|TRBV4-1|TRBJ2-1
CASSRIRFSSYNEQFF
TGCGCCAGCAGCCGGATAAGATTCAGCTCCTACAATGAGCAGTTCTTC